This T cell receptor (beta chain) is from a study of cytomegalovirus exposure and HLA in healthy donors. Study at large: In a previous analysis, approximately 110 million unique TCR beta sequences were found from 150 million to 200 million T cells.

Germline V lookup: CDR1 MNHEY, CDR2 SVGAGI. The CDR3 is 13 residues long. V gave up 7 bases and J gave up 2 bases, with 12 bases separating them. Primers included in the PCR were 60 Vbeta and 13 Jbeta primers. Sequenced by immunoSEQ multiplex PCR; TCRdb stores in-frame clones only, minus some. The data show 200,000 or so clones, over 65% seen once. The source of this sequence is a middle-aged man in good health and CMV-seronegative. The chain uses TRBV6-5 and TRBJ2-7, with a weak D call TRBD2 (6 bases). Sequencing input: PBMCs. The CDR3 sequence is CASNWGVPYEQYF. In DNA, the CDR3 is TGTGCCAGCAATTGGGGGGTCCCCTACGAGCAGTACTTC.